The clone carrying this TCR beta chain has only one observation. Its antigen is currently unknown. The data belong to a study of T cell responses to AZD1222 COVID-19 vaccine. The repertoire was sequenced with immunoSEQ multiplex PCR; TCRdb's copy has only in-frame clones and lacks some. This table holds 150,000 or so clones, 90% to 95% found once. General study findings and limits: The reported proportion of spike-specific TCRs targeting unmutated variant regions was nearly half.

Germline V gene data show CDR1 as SEHNR and CDR2 as FQNEAQ (reference sequence). V gave up 3 bases and J gave up 5 bases; unmatched junction bases: 6. The CDR3 is made up of 15 amino acids. The sample in question was peripheral blood, obtained on day 0 of AZD1222 vaccination. V and J are TRBV7-9 and TRBJ2-5; 10 bases map to TRBD1. This TCR came from an adult in good health. CDR3 coding DNA: TGTGCCAGCAGCTTTCGGGACAGGGGTTGGGAGACCCAGTACTTC. As protein: CASSFRDRGWETQYF.